This TCR beta chain was found in a study of blood T cell repertoires in COVID-19. Study overall: PBMCs, B-cell-depleted T cells, or T cells were the source of the cDNA or gDNA that made up the material.

V lost 5 bases, J lost 4 bases, and 13 bases stayed unmatched. Germline V gene lookup returns CDR1 LNHDA and CDR2 SQIVND (reference sequence). The CDR3 has 16 residues. Sequencing used immunoSEQ multiplex PCR; TCRdb keeps in-frame clones, though not all of them. The data show a few hundred thousand clones, with approximately 87% seen just once and 6.2% held by the top ten. Specimen: peripheral blood. V usage is TRBV19 and J usage is TRBJ2-7, with TRBD2 identical over 8 bases. This TCR was recovered from a man in his 60s with acute or convalescent COVID-19. The CDR3 is CASSPRGAGVLYEQYF. Written as DNA, the CDR3 is TGTGCCAGTAGTCCCCGGGGAGCGGGAGTGCTTTACGAGCAGTACTTC.